The 5 T cell receptor beta chains reported below all come from one sample, sequenced in a study of T cells in Graves' hyperthyroidism and ophthalmopathy. TCR beta CDR3 regions were amplified from RNA. The TCR CDR3 was amplified in a first-round RT-PCR using the HTBI primer set. TCRdb called the multiplex PCR reads again in MiXCR, with one record for every CDR3 protein. This table holds about 400,000 distinct CDR3 sequences, about 15% found once. Sequencing was performed on blood. These receptors originate from a woman in her twenties or thirties with Graves' hyperthyroidism.

With regard to this clonotype: Germline is not matched at one junction end, which may reflect a read error. The chain uses TRBV7-7 and TRBJ2-1; 7 bases are a match to TRBD2. CDR3 length: 18 residues. The germline CDR1 and CDR2 sequences are SSHAT and FNYEAQ (reference sequence). The CDR3 sequence is CASSFTAPPGGEGNEQFF. The CDR3 nucleotides read TGTGCTAGCAGCTTCACCGCCCCACCCGGTGGGGAGGGCAATGAGCAGTTCTTC.

J is TRBJ2-5 and V is TRBV18, with TRBD2 as a possible D gene (6 bases). Germline-derived CDR1 and CDR2 are KGHSH and LQKENI. Trimming took off 3 bases at V and 5 bases at J, with 10 bases between the two ends. CDR3 length equals 13 residues. The CDR3 nucleotides read TGTGCCAGCTCACCGGGACTGGTCGAGACCCAGTACTTC. It translates to CASSPGLVETQYF.

This clonotype was counted ten times or more. The V gene is TRBV7-2, the J gene TRBJ1-1; D is possibly TRBD1 (5 bases). The CDR3 length is 16 residues. Per the germline V gene, CDR1 is SGHTA and CDR2 is FQGNSA. V was shortened by 3 bases and J by 2 bases, with 16 bases between the two germline ends. CDR3 protein: CASSFSVGGYNTEAFF. Written as DNA, the CDR3 is TGTGCCAGCAGCTTCTCCGTGGGGGGATACAACACTGAAGCTTTCTTT.

The chain combines TRBV6-2 or TRBV6-3 with TRBJ2-1; 14 bases agree with TRBD2. This CDR3 is 18 amino acids long. Germline loops: CDR1 MNHEY, CDR2 SVGEGT. J gave up 12 bases and V 5 bases, and 18 bases lay outside the gene matches. The CDR3 sequence: CASSTPGLAGVSSLVQFF. In nucleotides, the CDR3 is TGTGCCAGCAGTACCCCGGGACTAGCGGGGGTTAGTAGTTTGGTGCAGTTCTTC.

The rearrangement joins TRBV9 to TRBJ2-6, with a tentative D call TRBD1 (6 bases). The CDR3 loop spans 17 amino acids. Germline-derived CDR1 and CDR2 are SGDLS and YYNGEE. Deletions cut 0 bases from V and 0 bases from J, with 10 bases between. The chain's CDR3 is CASSVDPTGSGANVLTF. The CDR3 DNA follows: TGTGCCAGCAGCGTAGACCCGACAGGCTCTGGGGCCAACGTCCTGACTTTC. The variable domain in full, with the rest retrieved from reference TRBV9 and TRBJ2-6, is DSGVTQTPKHLITATGQRVTLRCSPRSGDLSVYWYQQSLDQGLQFLIQYYNGEERAKGNILERFSAQQFPDLHSELNLSSLELGDSALYFCASSVDPTGSGANVLTFGAGSRLTVL.